This T cell receptor (beta chain) derives from a study of cytomegalovirus exposure and HLA in healthy donors. J lost 5 bases, V lost 1 base, and 8 bases had no gene match. In germline, CDR1 is SGHRS, CDR2 YFSETQ. This CDR3 spans 17 amino acids. Concerning this clone: Its specificity is not known.

Produced via immunoSEQ multiplex PCR; TCRdb's table is partial and in-frame only. This table has 220,000 or so clones, around nine tenths appearing once. Overall study findings and caveats: Reports showed the classifier diagnosing cytomegalovirus status with high specificity and sensitivity. Rare TCR sequences dominated, though some public TCRs recurred in many donors.

This sequence originates from a woman in her late teens or twenties in good health and CMV-seronegative. The source material was PBMCs. This chain links TRBV5-1 with TRBJ2-2; 10 bases map to TRBD2. The CDR3 DNA follows: TGCGCCAGCAGCTTGATGGCTAGCGGGAGATGGACCGGGGAGCTGTTTTTT. Protein: CASSLMASGRWTGELFF.